The clone carrying this TCR beta chain has a handful of counts. CDR3 length: 14 residues. The ends were cut back, 5 bases at V and 8 bases at J, with 18 bases in the middle. In germline, CDR1 is ENHRY, CDR2 SYGVKD. How the authors handled the data: Counts of nucleated cells, estimated from reference gene primer amplification, were obtained. Data came from immunoSEQ multiplex PCR; TCRdb stores just in-frame clones and leaves some out. V and J calls and clone size follow that table, whereas D and trimming were derived from the DNA. Of more than 130,000 clones in the sample, around nine tenths were seen once. This sample is part of a study of blood T cell repertoires in COVID-19. Study details: The origin of the acute and convalescent COVID-19 samples was the United States, Italy and Spain. T cells, B-cell-depleted T cells, or PBMCs supplied cDNA or gDNA.

Sequencing input: peripheral blood. The chain employs TRBV10-3 and TRBJ1-2; D is undetermined. This TCR was sampled from a middle-aged woman with acute or convalescent COVID-19. The CDR3 reads CAISSLPGEKGYTF. CDR3 DNA: TGTGCCATCAGTTCCCTCCCCGGAGAAAAGGGCTACACCTTC.